This TCR beta chain originates from a study of regulatory T cells in long-lasting Graves disease. Study context: The study enrolled newly diagnosed Graves' patients on antithyroid drugs under 3 months. General study points: Sharing of public clonotypes was greater in persistent patients (about 2,700) than in new patients (almost 1,000).

Time point given: newly diagnosed GD, antithyroid drugs for less than 3 months. The TCR library was prepared using RNA isolated from PBMCs. CDR3-region Arm-PCR and iRepertoire HTBI primers produced the TCR beta libraries. One entry per CDR3 protein, called by TCRdb with MiXCR from the multiplex PCR reads. The sample holds under 500,000 distinct CDR3 sequences, 16% seen once. This clonotype occurred many times. Its specificity is not known. Germline CDR1 MNHNS, CDR2 SASEGT. This CDR3 comprises 14 residues. Deletions cut 7 bases from V and 3 bases from J, with 14 bases between. The same data also contributed to another study, on T cells in Graves' hyperthyroidism and ophthalmopathy. From that report: HTBI primers were used for first-round RT-PCR of the TCR CDR3. Ophthalmopathy onset followed model prediction by a median about six months.

This chain connects TRBV6-1 to TRBJ2-3, with D possibly TRBD2 on 6 matching bases. Sequencing used peripheral blood mononuclear cells (PBMCs), obtained at new diagnosis, from a patient treated with antithyroid drugs. The source is a woman in her thirties with Graves disease. The chain's CDR3 is CASIPAGRTDTQYF. As DNA, the CDR3 is TGTGCCAGCATTCCCGCGGGAAGAACAGATACGCAGTATTTT.